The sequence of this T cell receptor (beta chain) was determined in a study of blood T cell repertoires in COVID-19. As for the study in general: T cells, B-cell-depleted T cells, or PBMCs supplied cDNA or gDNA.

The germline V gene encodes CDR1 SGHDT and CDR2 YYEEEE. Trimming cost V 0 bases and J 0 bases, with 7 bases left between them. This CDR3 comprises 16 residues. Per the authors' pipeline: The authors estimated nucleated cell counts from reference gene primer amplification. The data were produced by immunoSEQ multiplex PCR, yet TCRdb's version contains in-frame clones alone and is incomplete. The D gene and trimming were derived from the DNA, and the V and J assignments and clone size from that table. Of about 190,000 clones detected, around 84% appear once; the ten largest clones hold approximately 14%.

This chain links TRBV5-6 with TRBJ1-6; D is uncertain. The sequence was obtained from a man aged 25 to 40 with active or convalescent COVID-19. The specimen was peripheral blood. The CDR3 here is CASSLAGYSYNSPLHF. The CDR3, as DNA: TGTGCCAGCAGCTTGGCCGGTTACTCCTATAATTCACCCCTCCACTTT.